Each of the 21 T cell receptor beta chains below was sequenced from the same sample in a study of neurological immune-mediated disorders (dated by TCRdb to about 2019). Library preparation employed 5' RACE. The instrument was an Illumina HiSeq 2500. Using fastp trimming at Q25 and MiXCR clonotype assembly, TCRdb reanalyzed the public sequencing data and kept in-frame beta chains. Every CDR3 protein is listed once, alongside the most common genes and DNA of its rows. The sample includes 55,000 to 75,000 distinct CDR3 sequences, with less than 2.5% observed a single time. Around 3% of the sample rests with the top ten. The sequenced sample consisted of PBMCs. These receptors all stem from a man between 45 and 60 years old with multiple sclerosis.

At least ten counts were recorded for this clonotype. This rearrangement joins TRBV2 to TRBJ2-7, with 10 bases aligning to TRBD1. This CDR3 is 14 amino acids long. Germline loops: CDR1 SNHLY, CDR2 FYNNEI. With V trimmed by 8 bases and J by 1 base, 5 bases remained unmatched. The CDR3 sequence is CASRRTGGSYEQYF. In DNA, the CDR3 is TGTGCCAGCCGCCGGACAGGGGGTTCCTACGAGCAGTACTTC.

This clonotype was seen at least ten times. CDR3 residues: CASSQGQGKETQYF. The DNA of the CDR3 is TGCGCCAGCAGCCAGGGACAGGGGAAAGAGACCCAGTACTTC. The chain carries TRBV5-1 and TRBJ2-5; 10 nucleotides agree with TRBD1. V was pared by 4 bases and J by 3 bases, with 3 bases of the junction left unmatched. Germline loops: CDR1 SGHRS, CDR2 YFSETQ. This CDR3 comprises 14 residues.

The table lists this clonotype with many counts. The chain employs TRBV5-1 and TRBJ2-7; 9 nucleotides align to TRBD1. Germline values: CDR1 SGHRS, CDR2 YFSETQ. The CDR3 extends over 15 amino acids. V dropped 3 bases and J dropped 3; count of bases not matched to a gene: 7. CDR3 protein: CASSSTGTGIYEQYF. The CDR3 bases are TGCGCCAGCAGCTCCACCGGGACAGGGATCTACGAGCAGTACTTC.

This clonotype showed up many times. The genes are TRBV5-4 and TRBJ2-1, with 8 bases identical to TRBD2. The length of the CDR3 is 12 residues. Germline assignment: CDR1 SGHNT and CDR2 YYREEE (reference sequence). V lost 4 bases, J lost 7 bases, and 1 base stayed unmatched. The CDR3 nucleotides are TGTGCCAGCAGCCGGGGGGGGAATGAGCAGTTCTTC. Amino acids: CASSRGGNEQFF.

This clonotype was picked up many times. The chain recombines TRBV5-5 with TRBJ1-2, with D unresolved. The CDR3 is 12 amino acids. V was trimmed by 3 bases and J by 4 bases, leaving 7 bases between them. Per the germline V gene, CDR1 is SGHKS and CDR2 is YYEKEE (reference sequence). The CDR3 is CASSSRAYGYTF. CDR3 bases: TGTGCCAGCAGCTCTCGCGCCTATGGCTACACCTTC. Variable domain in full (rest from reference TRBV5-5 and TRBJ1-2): DAGVTQSPTHLIKTRGQQVTLRCSPISGHKSVSWYQQVLGQGPQFIFQYYEKEERGRGNFPDRFSARQFPNYSSELNVNALLLGDSALYLCASSSRAYGYTFGSGTRLTVV.

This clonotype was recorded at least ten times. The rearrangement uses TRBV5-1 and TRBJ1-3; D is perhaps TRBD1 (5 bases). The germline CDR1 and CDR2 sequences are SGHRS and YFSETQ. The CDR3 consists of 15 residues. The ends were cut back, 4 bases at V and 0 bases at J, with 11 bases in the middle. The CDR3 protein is CASSRTGLSGNTIYF. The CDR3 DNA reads TGCGCCAGCAGCCGAACAGGACTCTCTGGAAACACCATATATTTT. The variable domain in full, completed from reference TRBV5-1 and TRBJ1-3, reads KAGVTQTPRYLIKTRGQQVTLSCSPISGHRSVSWYQQTPGQGLQFLFEYFSETQRNKGNFPGRFSGRQFSNSRSEMNVSTLELGDSALYLCASSRTGLSGNTIYFGEGSWLTVV.

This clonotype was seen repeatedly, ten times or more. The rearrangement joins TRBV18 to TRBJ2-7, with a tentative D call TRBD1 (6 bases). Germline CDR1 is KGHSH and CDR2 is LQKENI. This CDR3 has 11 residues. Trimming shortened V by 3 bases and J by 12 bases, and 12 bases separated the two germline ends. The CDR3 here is CASSPDRVPYF. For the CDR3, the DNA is TGTGCCAGCTCACCGGACAGAGTGCCGTACTTC.

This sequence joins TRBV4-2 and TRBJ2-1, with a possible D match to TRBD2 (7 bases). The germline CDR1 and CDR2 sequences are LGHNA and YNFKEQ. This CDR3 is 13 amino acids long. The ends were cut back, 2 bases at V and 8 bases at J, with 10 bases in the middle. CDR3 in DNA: TGTGCCAGCAGCCAAACGGGGGGCCATGAGCAGTTCTTC. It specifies CASSQTGGHEQFF.

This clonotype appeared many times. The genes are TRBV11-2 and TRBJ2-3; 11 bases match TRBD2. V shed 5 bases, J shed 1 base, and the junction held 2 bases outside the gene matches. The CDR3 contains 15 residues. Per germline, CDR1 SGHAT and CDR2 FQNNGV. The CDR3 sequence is CASSPSGGRTDTQYF. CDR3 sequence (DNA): TGTGCCAGCAGCCCTAGCGGGGGGCGCACAGATACGCAGTATTTT.

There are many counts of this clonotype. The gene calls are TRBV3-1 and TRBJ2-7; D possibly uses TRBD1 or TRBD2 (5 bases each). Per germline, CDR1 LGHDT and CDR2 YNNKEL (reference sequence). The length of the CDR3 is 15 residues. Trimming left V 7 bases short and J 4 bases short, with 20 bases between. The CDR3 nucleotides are TGTGCCAGCATCGGGGACGGAAGGGACCGATACGAGCAGTACTTC. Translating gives CASIGDGRDRYEQYF.

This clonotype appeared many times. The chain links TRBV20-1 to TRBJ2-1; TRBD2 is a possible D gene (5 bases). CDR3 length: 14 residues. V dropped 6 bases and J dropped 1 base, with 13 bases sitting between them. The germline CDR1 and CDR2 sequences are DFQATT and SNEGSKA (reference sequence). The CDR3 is CSATGDRSYNEQFF. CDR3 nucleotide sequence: TGCAGTGCCACCGGGGATAGGTCCTACAATGAGCAGTTCTTC.

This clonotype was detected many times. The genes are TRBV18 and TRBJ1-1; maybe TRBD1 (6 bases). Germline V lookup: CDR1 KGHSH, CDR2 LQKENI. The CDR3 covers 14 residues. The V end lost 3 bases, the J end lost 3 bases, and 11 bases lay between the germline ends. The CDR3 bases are TGTGCCAGCTCACCGGCGGAGGGGGACACTGAAGCTTTCTTT. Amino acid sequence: CASSPAEGDTEAFF.

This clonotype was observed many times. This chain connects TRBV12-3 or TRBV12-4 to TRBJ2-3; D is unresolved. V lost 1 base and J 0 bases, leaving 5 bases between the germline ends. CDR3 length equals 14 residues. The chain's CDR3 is CASSLVTSTDTQYF. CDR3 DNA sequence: TGTGCCAGCAGTTTAGTAACGAGCACAGATACGCAGTATTTT.

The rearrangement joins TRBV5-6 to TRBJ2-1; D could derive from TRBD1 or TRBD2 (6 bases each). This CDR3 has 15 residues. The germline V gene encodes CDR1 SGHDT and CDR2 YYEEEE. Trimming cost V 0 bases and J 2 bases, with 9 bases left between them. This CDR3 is CASSLGGAPYNEQFF. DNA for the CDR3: TGTGCCAGCAGCTTGGGGGGGGCCCCCTACAATGAGCAGTTCTTC. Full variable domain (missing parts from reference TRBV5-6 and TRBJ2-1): DAGVTQSPTHLIKTRGQQVTLRCSPKSGHDTVSWYQQALGQGPQFIFQYYEEEERQRGNFPDRFSGHQFPNYSSELNVNALLLGDSALYLCASSLGGAPYNEQFFGPGTRLTVL.

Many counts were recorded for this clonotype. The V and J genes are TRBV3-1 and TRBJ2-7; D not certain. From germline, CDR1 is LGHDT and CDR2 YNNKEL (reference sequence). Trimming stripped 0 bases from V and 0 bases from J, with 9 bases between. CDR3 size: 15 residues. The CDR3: CASSQDPVSSYEQYF. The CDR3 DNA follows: TGTGCCAGCAGCCAAGATCCCGTCAGCTCCTACGAGCAGTACTTC.

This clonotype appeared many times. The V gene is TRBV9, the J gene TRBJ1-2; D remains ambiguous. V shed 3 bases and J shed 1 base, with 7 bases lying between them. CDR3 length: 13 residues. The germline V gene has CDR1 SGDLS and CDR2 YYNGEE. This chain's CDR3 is CASSADFNYGYTF. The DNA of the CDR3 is TGTGCCAGCAGCGCCGATTTTAACTATGGCTACACCTTC. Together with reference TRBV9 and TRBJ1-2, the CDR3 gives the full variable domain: DSGVTQTPKHLITATGQRVTLRCSPRSGDLSVYWYQQSLDQGLQFLIQYYNGEERAKGNILERFSAQQFPDLHSELNLSSLELGDSALYFCASSADFNYGYTFGSGTRLTVV.

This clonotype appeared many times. CDR3: CATSRGQGLAGGSYEQYF. The CDR3 bases are TGTGCCACCAGCAGAGGTCAGGGACTAGCGGGGGGCTCCTACGAGCAGTACTTC. This chain connects TRBV15 to TRBJ2-7; 15 bases match TRBD2. Germline V CDR1 and CDR2: LNHNV, YYDKDF (reference sequence). The V gene end was trimmed by 1 base and the J gene end by 0 bases; junction bases not matched to a gene: 4. This CDR3 is 18 amino acids long.

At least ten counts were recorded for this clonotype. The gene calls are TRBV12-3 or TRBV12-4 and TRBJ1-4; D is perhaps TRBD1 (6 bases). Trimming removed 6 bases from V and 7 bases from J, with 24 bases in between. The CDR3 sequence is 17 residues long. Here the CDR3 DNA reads TGTGCCAGCAGGCCCTCTAGGGGGGCAGAAGAATTTGAAAAACTGTTTTTT. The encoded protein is CASRPSRGAEEFEKLFF.

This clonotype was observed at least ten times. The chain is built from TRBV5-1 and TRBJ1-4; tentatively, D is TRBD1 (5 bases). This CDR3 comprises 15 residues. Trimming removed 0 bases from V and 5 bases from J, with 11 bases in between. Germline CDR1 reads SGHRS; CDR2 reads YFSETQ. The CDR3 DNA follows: TGCGCCAGCAGCTTGGTTGGGGACCGCAATGAAAAACTGTTTTTT. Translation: CASSLVGDRNEKLFF.

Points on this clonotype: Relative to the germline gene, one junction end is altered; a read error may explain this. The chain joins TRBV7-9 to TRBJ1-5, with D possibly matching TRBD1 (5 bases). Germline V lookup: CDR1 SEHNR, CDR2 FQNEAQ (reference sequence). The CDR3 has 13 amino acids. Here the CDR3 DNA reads TGTGCCAGCAGCCCCTCTGACAGAACAGCAGCGAATTTT. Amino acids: CASSPSDRTAANF.

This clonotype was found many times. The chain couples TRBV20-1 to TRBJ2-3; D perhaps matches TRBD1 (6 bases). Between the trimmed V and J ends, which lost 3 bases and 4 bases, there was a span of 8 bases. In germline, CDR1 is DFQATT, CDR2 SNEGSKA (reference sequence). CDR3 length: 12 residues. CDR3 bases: TGCAGTGCTAGTAGGACAGCAGATACGCAGTATTTT. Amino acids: CSASRTADTQYF.